Listed here are 18 T cell receptor beta chains from one sample, sequenced in a study of somatic mutations in cytotoxic T cells in rheumatoid arthritis. Libraries were prepared by immunoSEQ multiplex PCR; TCRdb keeps only in-frame clonotypes and omits some of them. This sample has roughly 9,800 clones, with around four fifths found just once. What was sequenced was CD8+ T cells sorted from blood. These receptors were taken from a man between 50 and 59 years old in good health.

The chain recombines TRBV27 with TRBJ2-7, with 8 bases identical to TRBD2. J lost 0 bases, V lost 6 bases, and 4 bases had no gene match. This CDR3 region has 14 residues. CDR1 MNHEY and CDR2 SMNVEV come from the germline V gene (reference sequence). Here the CDR3 reads CASRLAGPSYEQYF. CDR3 sequence (DNA): TGTGCCAGCAGGCTAGCGGGCCCCTCCTACGAGCAGTACTTC.

V gene TRBV28 combines with J gene TRBJ2-5, with TRBD1 as a possible D gene (5 bases). V was clipped by 2 bases and J by 2 bases, with 9 bases between them. CDR1 is MDHEN and CDR2 is SYDVKM in the germline V gene. CDR3 size: 14 residues. Written as DNA, the CDR3 is TGTGCCAGCAGTTTAGCGAGACAGCAAGAGACCCAGTACTTC. Translation gives CASSLARQQETQYF.

This clone was counted between two and nine times. The chain couples TRBV4-1 to TRBJ2-3; 7 nucleotides align to TRBD1. V was clipped by 1 base and J by 5 bases; unmatched bases: 6. CDR1 and CDR2 (germline): MGHRA, YSYEKL. The CDR3 extends over 15 amino acids. CDR3 DNA: TGCGCCAGCAGCCAAGTACAGGGGCCTGAAGATACGCAGTATTTT. This gives the protein CASSQVQGPEDTQYF.

The J gene is TRBJ2-7, the V gene TRBV4-1; 7 nucleotides agree with TRBD1. V lost 3 bases, J lost 0 bases, and 5 bases stayed unmatched. The CDR3 contains 15 residues. Germline-derived CDR1 and CDR2 are MGHRA and YSYEKL. The CDR3 region is CASSQMGQISYEQYF. As DNA, the CDR3 is TGCGCCAGCAGCCAGATGGGACAGATCTCCTACGAGCAGTACTTC.

This chain uses TRBV28 with TRBJ2-2, with 9 positions matching TRBD2. Germline trimming cut 3 bases from V and 0 bases from J; bases unmatched to any gene: 11. The CDR3 is 19 residues long. The germline V gene encodes CDR1 MDHEN and CDR2 SYDVKM. The CDR3 spells CASSFEREAPYSNTGELFF. CDR3 bases: TGTGCCAGCAGTTTTGAGCGGGAGGCCCCTTACTCGAACACCGGGGAGCTGTTTTTT. The full variable domain, its missing parts supplied by reference TRBV28 and TRBJ2-2, is DVKVTQSSRYLVKRTGEKVFLECVQDMDHENMFWYRQDPGLGLRLIYFSYDVKMKEKGDIPEGYSVSREKKERFSLILESASTNQTSMYLCASSFEREAPYSNTGELFFGEGSRLTVL.

The chain joins TRBV28 to TRBJ1-2; maybe TRBD1 (6 bases). Trimming removed 4 bases from V and 7 bases from J, with 22 bases in between. From germline, CDR1 is MDHEN and CDR2 SYDVKM. The CDR3 sequence is 16 residues long. The CDR3 DNA is TGTGCCAGCAGTTCCTTTCGGGTCAACAGGGTTAGTGGCTACACCTTC. It codes for CASSSFRVNRVSGYTF.

The chain has TRBV7-2 and TRBJ2-7; D perhaps matches TRBD2 (5 bases). V shed 2 bases and J shed 6 bases, with 20 bases lying between them. Germline assignment: CDR1 SGHTA and CDR2 FQGNSA. The CDR3 sequence is 16 residues long. The CDR3 DNA follows: TGTGCCAGCAGCTTATCCGACGGACTGTTGTTGGGCGAGCAGTACTTC. Translation gives CASSLSDGLLLGEQYF.

The chain joins TRBV27 to TRBJ2-5; 8 bases match TRBD1. The CDR3 is made up of 13 amino acids. V was pared by 4 bases and J by 6 bases, with 4 bases of the junction left unmatched. Germline V gives CDR1 MNHEY, CDR2 SMNVEV (reference sequence). CDR3 nucleotides: TGTGCCAGCAGTTCCAGACAGGGGAAGACCCAGTACTTC. Amino acid sequence: CASSSRQGKTQYF.

This rearrangement joins TRBV25-1 to TRBJ2-5; a weak D match, TRBD1 (6 bases). The V end was cut by 11 bases, the J end by 1 base, with 11 bases between. Germline assignment: CDR1 MGHDK and CDR2 SYGVNS. The CDR3 extends over 12 amino acids. In DNA, the CDR3 is TGTGCCCCCGGACAGCCCCAAGAGACCCAGTACTTC. Amino acid sequence: CAPGQPQETQYF.

J is TRBJ2-7 and V is TRBV27, with 10 bases that match TRBD2. This CDR3 is built from 18 residues. Germline trimming cut 4 bases from V and 3 bases from J; bases unmatched to any gene: 15. Looked up from germline, CDR1 is MNHEY and CDR2 is SMNVEV (reference sequence). CDR3 loop: CASSYSSGSGGGLYEQYF. In nucleotides, the CDR3 is TGTGCCAGCAGTTACTCTAGCGGGAGTGGGGGAGGGCTCTACGAGCAGTACTTC.

The V call is TRBV28, the J call TRBJ2-7, with D perhaps TRBD2 (6 bases). The germline gives CDR1 MDHEN, CDR2 SYDVKM. V dropped 2 bases and J dropped 6 bases, with 14 bases sitting between them. This CDR3 contains 14 residues. The chain's CDR3 is CASSLLGTRREQYF. DNA for the CDR3: TGTGCCAGCAGTTTACTCGGGACTCGACGCGAGCAGTACTTC.

The V call is TRBV7-8, the J call TRBJ2-7; 8 bases fit TRBD1. Germline V gene data show CDR1 as SGHVS and CDR2 as FQNEAQ. This CDR3 contains 13 residues. After removal of 5 bases from V and 5 bases from J, the junction contained 5 bases not matched to a gene. The CDR3 sequence is CASSDSDRDEQYF. The CDR3 DNA reads as TGTGCCAGCAGCGACTCGGACAGGGACGAGCAGTACTTC.

The rearrangement uses TRBV29-1 and TRBJ1-2; tentative D call: TRBD1 (6 bases). Germline-derived CDR1 and CDR2 are SQVTM and ANQGSEA. There are 14 residues in the CDR3. Trimming took 6 bases from V and 0 from J, leaving 14 bases between them. The CDR3 reads CSVARQATNYGYTF. CDR3 nucleotide sequence: TGCAGCGTCGCCCGACAGGCCACTAACTATGGCTACACCTTC.

The chain joins TRBV7-2 to TRBJ2-1; 7 positions agree with TRBD2. J was trimmed by 6 bases and V by 1 base; bases with no gene match: 15. The germline V gene encodes CDR1 SGHTA and CDR2 FQGNSA. The CDR3 totals 18 residues. CDR3 DNA: TGTGCCAGCAGCTTAGAGGTTTTGGGGGAGGGCCGGGGCAATGAGCAGTTCTTC. Translation: CASSLEVLGEGRGNEQFF.

The CDR3 loop is CATSSSRTLTDTQYF. The DNA of the CDR3 is TGTGCCACCAGCAGTTCGAGGACACTGACAGATACGCAGTATTTT. This sequence joins TRBV15 and TRBJ2-3; D is perhaps TRBD1 (5 bases). CDR1 LNHNV and CDR2 YYDKDF come from the germline V gene (reference sequence). There are 15 residues in the CDR3. The germline V and J ends were trimmed by 3 bases and 3 bases, with 13 bases remaining between them.

The rearrangement links TRBV7-2 to TRBJ2-7; 11 bases are a match to TRBD2. Per germline, CDR1 SGHTA and CDR2 FQGNSA. Unmatched junction bases numbered 4, after V lost 5 bases and J lost 4 bases. The CDR3 is 14 residues long. CDR3 nucleotide sequence: TGTGCCAGCAGCCCCGGACTAGCGGGTTACGAGCAGTACTTC. This encodes CASSPGLAGYEQYF. Full variable domain (remainder filled in from reference TRBV7-2 and TRBJ2-7): GAGVSQSPSNKVTEKGKDVELRCDPISGHTALYWYRQSLGQGLEFLIYFQGNSAPDKSGLPSDRFSAERTGGSVSTLTIQRTQQEDSAVYLCASSPGLAGYEQYFGPGTRLTVT.

The rearrangement uses TRBV19 and TRBJ2-4; TRBD1 matches 9 bases. This CDR3 comprises 15 residues. J lost 0 bases, V lost 5 bases, and 2 bases had no gene match. CDR1 and CDR2 from the germline V gene are LNHDA and SQIVND (reference sequence). The CDR3 here is CASSPTGGAKNIQYF. The DNA for the CDR3 is TGTGCCAGTAGTCCGACAGGGGGAGCCAAAAACATTCAGTACTTC.

This chain uses TRBV7-2 with TRBJ2-1, with 9 bases lining up with TRBD2. The CDR3 sequence is 14 residues long. V shed 5 bases, J shed 9 bases, and the junction held 8 bases outside the gene matches. CDR1 is SGHTA, CDR2 FQGNSA, per germline. As DNA, the CDR3 is TGTGCCAGCAGCGGGGCGGGGGGGCCTGGTGAGCAGTTCTTC. Translated, it gives CASSGAGGPGEQFF.